The 20 T cell receptor beta chains in this list originate from one sample, sequenced in a study of cytomegalovirus exposure and HLA in healthy donors. Method: immunoSEQ multiplex PCR; TCRdb's copy keeps in-frame clones and lacks some. The sample includes more than 250,000 clones, roughly 88% of them seen just once. Sequencing was performed on PBMCs. The source of these receptors is a woman under 30 in good health and CMV-seronegative.

This chain connects TRBV7-2 to TRBJ1-2; possible D gene TRBD1, 5 bases. The CDR3 spans 16 residues. Germline V gene lookup returns CDR1 SGHTA and CDR2 FQGNSA. V gave up 5 bases and J gave up 2 bases, with 18 bases separating them. CDR3 DNA sequence: TGTGCCAGCAGCGCCGGGACTTTGGGGACGAACTATGGCTACACCTTC. The encoded protein is CASSAGTLGTNYGYTF.

The chain employs TRBV6-6 and TRBJ1-5; 7 positions match TRBD1. This CDR3 comprises 14 residues. The germline V gene encodes CDR1 MNHNY and CDR2 SVGAGI (reference sequence). V was clipped by 6 bases and J by 4 bases; unmatched bases: 6. The CDR3 coding sequence is TGTGCCAGCAGACGCGGGACAGAAAATCAGCCCCAGCATTTT. Its translation is CASRRGTENQPQHF.

This chain connects TRBV7-9 to TRBJ2-5; D perhaps matches TRBD2 (5 bases). From germline, CDR1 is SEHNR and CDR2 FQNEAQ (reference sequence). This CDR3 comprises 17 residues. The V gene lost 2 bases and the J gene lost 2 bases, with 18 bases spanning the gap. CDR3 protein: CASSLLGREIEQETQYF. The DNA for the CDR3 is TGTGCCAGCAGCTTATTGGGAAGGGAGATAGAGCAAGAGACCCAGTACTTC.

This chain joins TRBV29-1 and TRBJ2-7; D perhaps matches TRBD1 (6 bases). The germline V gene has CDR1 SQVTM and CDR2 ANQGSEA. The CDR3 runs to 14 residues. V dropped 7 bases and J dropped 0 bases, with 16 bases sitting between them. The CDR3 here is CSAGQLPSSYEQYF. The CDR3 DNA is TGCAGCGCCGGACAGCTACCGAGCTCCTACGAGCAGTACTTC.

The V gene is TRBV4-3, the J gene TRBJ2-3; 14 positions agree with TRBD2. Germline V gene sequence: CDR1 LGHNA, CDR2 YSLEER. The CDR3 has 17 amino acids. Trimming removed 1 base from V and 7 bases from J; junction bases left unmatched: 7. This CDR3 is CASSQAGLAGGLNTQYF. In nucleotides, the CDR3 is TGCGCCAGCAGCCAAGCCGGACTAGCGGGAGGTCTTAATACGCAGTATTTT.

A single count supports this clone. As DNA, the CDR3 is TGCGCCAGCAGCCCCGAGGGACAGGGAATCGGGGCCAAGTACTTC. It specifies CASSPEGQGIGAKYF. The V and J genes are TRBV5-1 and TRBJ2-7; 9 bases map to TRBD1. Trimming removed 4 bases from V and 11 bases from J; junction bases left unmatched: 16. CDR1 SGHRS and CDR2 YFSETQ come from the germline V gene. The CDR3 spans 15 residues. The whole variable domain, filled in from reference TRBV5-1 and TRBJ2-7, reads KAGVTQTPRYLIKTRGQQVTLSCSPISGHRSVSWYQQTPGQGLQFLFEYFSETQRNKGNFPGRFSGRQFSNSRSEMNVSTLELGDSALYLCASSPEGQGIGAKYFGPGTRLTVT.

CDR3 nucleotides: TGTGCCAGCACATATACAGGGGGCTCTAACACCGGGGAGCTGTTTTTT. Its translation: CASTYTGGSNTGELFF. V and J are TRBV2 and TRBJ2-2; 9 bases match TRBD1. V lost 7 bases and J lost 2; bases outside the gene matches: 8. The germline CDR1 and CDR2 sequences are SNHLY and FYNNEI. The CDR3 consists of 16 residues. Full variable domain (rest looked up from reference TRBV2 and TRBJ2-2): EPEVTQTPSHQVTQMGQEVILRCVPISNHLYFYWYRQILGQKVEFLVSFYNNEISEKSEIFDDQFSVERPDGSNFTLKIRSTKLEDSAMYFCASTYTGGSNTGELFFGEGSRLTVL.

This chain connects TRBV19 to TRBJ2-1; D uncertain. Trimming removed 3 bases from V and 8 bases from J, with 5 bases in between. Germline V lookup: CDR1 LNHDA, CDR2 SQIVND (reference sequence). CDR3 size: 11 residues. CDR3 in amino acids: CASSIEDEQFF. CDR3 bases: TGTGCCAGTAGTATTGAGGATGAGCAGTTCTTC.

This clone has more than one count but fewer than ten. CDR3 residues: CASSLGSVDQPQHF. For the CDR3, the DNA is TGTGCCAGCAGCTTAGGCTCGGTTGATCAGCCCCAGCATTTT. The J gene is TRBJ1-5, the V gene TRBV7-6; unclear D gene. Deletions cut 1 base from V and 5 bases from J, with 9 bases between. CDR1 is SGHVS, CDR2 FNYEAQ, per germline. This CDR3 contains 14 residues.

The chain uses TRBV18 and TRBJ2-7, with D perhaps TRBD1 (5 bases). CDR3 length: 15 amino acids. V shed 2 bases and J shed 0 bases, with 11 bases lying between them. CDR1 KGHSH and CDR2 LQKENI come from the germline V gene. The DNA for the CDR3 is TGTGCCAGCTCACCAGGGGCCATGAGCTCCTACGAGCAGTACTTC. This encodes CASSPGAMSSYEQYF.

The rearrangement joins TRBV29-1 to TRBJ2-1; 11 positions match TRBD2. This CDR3 has 15 residues. V shed 3 bases and J 3 bases; nucleotides not matched to a gene: 4. Per germline, CDR1 SQVTM and CDR2 ANQGSEA. The CDR3 is CSVDTGTSGYNEQFF. The CDR3 DNA reads TGCAGCGTTGACACCGGGACTAGCGGCTACAATGAGCAGTTCTTC.

The chain recombines TRBV5-1 with TRBJ2-5; maybe TRBD1 (6 bases). CDR1 is SGHRS and CDR2 is YFSETQ in the germline V gene. Trimming took off 4 bases at V and 1 base at J, with 11 bases between the two ends. This CDR3 is 14 amino acids long. CDR3 sequence: CASSPNRVQETQYF. DNA of the CDR3: TGCGCCAGCAGCCCCAACAGGGTCCAAGAGACCCAGTACTTC.

The chain uses TRBV4-1 and TRBJ2-3, with 10 bases matching TRBD2. V lost 0 bases and J lost 3; bases outside the gene matches: 9. CDR1 is MGHRA, CDR2 YSYEKL, per germline. The CDR3 loop spans 18 amino acids. This chain's CDR3 is CASSQDSGTSEFTDTQYF. The CDR3 nucleotides are TGCGCCAGCAGCCAAGATAGTGGGACTAGCGAGTTTACAGATACGCAGTATTTT.

In DNA, the CDR3 is TGCGCCAGCAGCTTGTCAGTACTAGGAGGAAATGAGCAGTTCTTC. This translates into CASSLSVLGGNEQFF. This chain connects TRBV5-1 to TRBJ2-1; perhaps TRBD2 as D (5 bases). Germline CDR1 SGHRS, CDR2 YFSETQ. Trimming removed 1 base at V and 7 bases at J, with 15 bases between. CDR3 size: 15 residues. Complete variable domain (other parts from reference TRBV5-1 and TRBJ2-1): KAGVTQTPRYLIKTRGQQVTLSCSPISGHRSVSWYQQTPGQGLQFLFEYFSETQRNKGNFPGRFSGRQFSNSRSEMNVSTLELGDSALYLCASSLSVLGGNEQFFGPGTRLTVL.

The V gene is TRBV6-1, the J gene TRBJ1-2; D unresolved. V lost 7 bases and J lost 7, with 22 bases in between. Per germline, CDR1 MNHNS and CDR2 SASEGT. The CDR3 runs 15 residues. The chain's CDR3 is CASTGAIIRVGGYTF. DNA for the CDR3: TGTGCCAGCACCGGAGCGATTATCCGGGTGGGTGGCTACACCTTC.

This clone has a single count. The V call is TRBV19, the J call TRBJ1-1; D is unclear. Germline V CDR1 and CDR2: LNHDA, SQIVND (reference sequence). The CDR3 loop spans 13 amino acids. Trimming shortened V by 3 bases and J by 4 bases, and 9 bases separated the two germline ends. The CDR3 DNA reads TGTGCCAGTAGTATTATGGCCAGCACTGAAGCTTTCTTT. This encodes CASSIMASTEAFF.

This chain joins TRBV15 and TRBJ1-1; possibly TRBD1 for D (5 bases). Germline CDR1 and CDR2: LNHNV and YYDKDF (reference sequence). V gave up 0 bases and J gave up 5 bases, with 13 bases separating them. The CDR3 totals 15 residues. In DNA, the CDR3 is TGTGCCACCAGCAGAGATGCCGGGGGAGGAACTGAAGCTTTCTTT. Protein sequence: CATSRDAGGGTEAFF. The whole variable domain, filled in from reference TRBV15 and TRBJ1-1, reads DAMVIQNPRYQVTQFGKPVTLSCSQTLNHNVMYWYQQKSSQAPKLLFHYYDKDFNNEADTPDNFQSRRPNTSFCFLDIRSPGLGDTAMYLCATSRDAGGGTEAFFGQGTRLTVV.

The rearrangement links TRBV10-3 to TRBJ2-1; 8 bases map to TRBD2. Germline V gene lookup returns CDR1 ENHRY and CDR2 SYGVKD. V was pared by 0 bases and J by 8 bases, with 3 bases of the junction left unmatched. This CDR3 spans 14 amino acids. The CDR3 nucleotides are TGTGCCATCAGTGAGTCGACGGGAGGGTATGAGCAGTTCTTC. It translates to CAISESTGGYEQFF.

The V gene is TRBV7-9, the J gene TRBJ1-1, with TRBD1 identical over 9 bases. The length of the CDR3 is 16 residues. The V and J ends lost 1 base and 4 bases, in that order; junction bases with no gene match: 7. Per the germline V gene, CDR1 is SEHNR and CDR2 is FQNEAQ (reference sequence). DNA for the CDR3: TGTGCCAGCAGCTTAGTTCCGACAGGGGGAATCACTGAAGCTTTCTTT. Encoded protein: CASSLVPTGGITEAFF.

The chain is built from TRBV29-1 and TRBJ2-6, with no clear D. This CDR3 has 13 amino acids. Looked up from germline, CDR1 is SQVTM and CDR2 is ANQGSEA. With 3 bases removed from V and 4 bases from J, the gap between germline ends came to 7 bases. CDR3 DNA: TGCAGCGTTGAGTGGCAGGGGGCCAACGTCCTGACTTTC. Translating gives CSVEWQGANVLTF. The whole variable domain, remainder taken from reference TRBV29-1 and TRBJ2-6, is SAVISQKPSRDICQRGTSLTIQCQVDSQVTMMFWYRQQPGQSLTLIATANQGSEATYESGFVIDKFPISRPNLTFSTLTVSNMSPEDSSIYLCSVEWQGANVLTFGAGSRLTVL.